Below, 21 T cell receptor beta chains from the same sample are listed, as sequenced in a study of a mutant IDH1 vaccine in newly diagnosed glioma. The protocol was immunoSEQ multiplex PCR, while the TCRdb copy is restricted to in-frame clones and leaves out a portion. The sample shows tens of thousands of clones, around three quarters of them seen only once. Time point denoted: week 47, end of study. Mutant IDH1 20-mer peptide, at 300 ug, made up each vaccine dose, with topical imiquimod. No antigen has been assigned to these receptors. Sample: PBMCs, taken from a glioma patient whose treatment included an IDH1 peptide vaccine. These receptors were taken from a woman between 35 and 50 years old with glioma. Some clones in this sample may be carry-over from other donors' samples.

The rearrangement uses TRBV9 and TRBJ2-7; the match to TRBD1 covers 7 bases. The V and J ends lost 0 bases and 3 bases, in that order; junction bases with no gene match: 6. Germline lookup yields CDR1 SGDLS and CDR2 YYNGEE. The CDR3 sequence is 15 residues long. The CDR3 nucleotides read TGTGCCAGCAGCGTAGGAGGGGGCCCCAACTACGAGCAGTACTTC. This codes for CASSVGGGPNYEQYF. The whole variable domain, filled in from reference TRBV9 and TRBJ2-7, reads DSGVTQTPKHLITATGQRVTLRCSPRSGDLSVYWYQQSLDQGLQFLIQYYNGEERAKGNILERFSAQQFPDLHSELNLSSLELGDSALYFCASSVGGGPNYEQYFGPGTRLTVT.

The chain has TRBV2 and TRBJ1-2, with D perhaps matching TRBD1 (6 bases). Trimming removed 5 bases from V and 8 bases from J, with 18 bases in between. Germline assignment: CDR1 SNHLY and CDR2 FYNNEI. This CDR3 is built from 14 residues. CDR3 nucleotide sequence: TGTGCCAGCAGTCCGACGACAGGTCCTATCGGCTACACCTTC. Amino acid sequence: CASSPTTGPIGYTF.

CDR3 coding DNA: TGTGCCAGCAGCCCTTCCCTAGGAGATACGCAGTATTTT. It encodes CASSPSLGDTQYF. V gene TRBV5-6 combines with J gene TRBJ2-3, with unresolved D. Trimming shortened V by 4 bases and J by 5 bases, and 11 bases separated the two germline ends. This CDR3 is built from 13 residues. The germline CDR1 and CDR2 sequences are SGHDT and YYEEEE.

This clone was counted a single time. J is TRBJ2-1 and V is TRBV5-6; no reliable D call. CDR1 SGHDT and CDR2 YYEEEE come from the germline V gene. The CDR3 covers 14 residues. Between the trimmed V and J ends, which lost 5 bases and 2 bases, there was a span of 11 bases. The CDR3 DNA sequence: TGTGCCAGCAGTCCAAAGATACCCTACAATGAGCAGTTCTTC. This translates into CASSPKIPYNEQFF.

This chain joins TRBV7-2 and TRBJ1-1; 7 nucleotides agree with TRBD1. Germline CDR1 SGHTA, CDR2 FQGNSA. CDR3 length: 14 residues. The trim removed 1 base at V and 4 bases at J, leaving 3 bases unmatched. The CDR3 protein is CASSLGSGGTEAFF. The CDR3 DNA reads TGTGCCAGCAGCTTAGGCTCAGGGGGCACTGAAGCTTTCTTT. Full variable domain (remainder filled in from reference TRBV7-2 and TRBJ1-1): GAGVSQSPSNKVTEKGKDVELRCDPISGHTALYWYRQSLGQGLEFLIYFQGNSAPDKSGLPSDRFSAERTGGSVSTLTIQRTQQEDSAVYLCASSLGSGGTEAFFGQGTRLTVV.

To note about this clone: The junction shows a germline mismatch at one end, possibly a read error. Within the sample, other DNA sequences also encode this same CDR3. The chain combines TRBV30 with TRBJ2-3; D is possibly TRBD1 or TRBD2 (5 bases each). Germline CDR1 is GTSNPN and CDR2 is SVGIG (reference sequence). The CDR3 covers 14 residues. In DNA, the CDR3 is TGTGCCTGGAGGGGGGACCGAAGCACAGATACGCAGTACTTT. Amino acid sequence: CAWRGDRSTDTQYF.

The chain couples TRBV29-1 to TRBJ2-1; D possibly corresponds to TRBD2 (6 bases). The germline CDR1 and CDR2 sequences are SQVTM and ANQGSEA. The V end was cut by 7 bases, the J end by 0 bases, with 10 bases between. CDR3 length: 13 amino acids. The CDR3 sequence: CSAYGGSYNEQFF. The CDR3, as DNA: TGCAGCGCTTACGGGGGCTCCTACAATGAGCAGTTCTTC.

This clone was observed a few times. The chain uses TRBV7-9 and TRBJ2-7; no firm D call. Germline V gene data show CDR1 as SEHNR and CDR2 as FQNEAQ (reference sequence). Trimming shortened V by 6 bases and J by 1 base, and 7 bases separated the two germline ends. The CDR3 sequence is 12 residues long. The CDR3 here is CASSRLSYEQYF. The CDR3 DNA is TGTGCCAGCAGTAGACTGTCCTACGAGCAGTACTTC.

Concerning this clone: This could be a read error, since a much larger clone is one nucleotide away. The CDR3 spells CAWSVGQIERLFF. As DNA, the CDR3 is TGTGCCTGGAGTGTGGGACAGATTGAAAGACTGTTTTTT. The chain combines TRBV30 with TRBJ1-4; 7 bases are shared with TRBD1. CDR1 is GTSNPN and CDR2 is SVGIG in the germline V gene (reference sequence). The CDR3 is 13 residues long. Complete variable domain (other parts from reference TRBV30 and TRBJ1-4): SQTIHQWPATLVQPVGSPLSLECTVEGTSNPNLYWYRQAAGRGLQLLFYSVGIGQISSEVPQNLSASRPQDRQFILSSKKLLLSDSGFYLCAWSVGQIERLFFGSGTQLSVL.

Comments on this clone: The junction does not match germline at one end; this may be a read error. The chain joins TRBV7-7 to TRBJ1-3, with 7 bases identical to TRBD1. Looked up from germline, CDR1 is SSHAT and CDR2 is FNYEAQ (reference sequence). The CDR3 is 15 residues long. The CDR3 reads CASSQGTVSGNTIYF. The CDR3 nucleotides are TGTGCTAGCAGCCAAGGGACAGTCTCTGGAAACACCATATATTTT.

In its sample, this clone was seen a few times. The chain combines TRBV29-1 with TRBJ2-7; maybe TRBD1 (5 bases). This CDR3 has 13 residues. The germline V and J ends were trimmed by 4 bases and 0 bases, with 10 bases remaining between them. Germline values: CDR1 SQVTM, CDR2 ANQGSEA. Here the CDR3 DNA reads TGCAGCGTTGGAACAGGTAACTCCTACGAGCAGTACTTC. It is translated as CSVGTGNSYEQYF.

J is TRBJ1-2 and V is TRBV30; D call uncertain. V was clipped by 3 bases and J by 7 bases, with 9 bases between them. The CDR3 consists of 11 residues. Germline V gene data show CDR1 as GTSNPN and CDR2 as SVGIG (reference sequence). CDR3 residues: CAWSSEPGYTF. CDR3 DNA: TGTGCCTGGAGCTCTGAGCCTGGCTACACCTTC.

CDR3 coding DNA: TGTGCCAGCAGCTTAGGCAAGAGGGGGACCAATGAGCAGTTCTTC. Residues: CASSLGKRGTNEQFF. The chain links TRBV7-3 to TRBJ2-1; tentative D call: TRBD1 (6 bases). From germline, CDR1 is SGHTA and CDR2 FQGTGA. CDR3 size: 15 residues. Trimming removed 2 bases from V and 6 bases from J, with 14 bases in between.

This clone has more than one count but fewer than ten. The V call is TRBV29-1, the J call TRBJ1-1; D is undetermined. This CDR3 contains 13 residues. Germline CDR1 and CDR2: SQVTM and ANQGSEA. V lost 4 bases and J lost 0, with 9 bases in between. The CDR3 loop reads CSVVVSMNTEAFF. For the CDR3, the DNA is TGCAGCGTTGTCGTCAGCATGAACACTGAAGCTTTCTTT.

In nucleotides, the CDR3 is TGTGCCAGCACCAGGCTAGCGGGGGGACTCACAGATACGCAGTATTTT. Translation gives CASTRLAGGLTDTQYF. The V and J genes are TRBV5-4 and TRBJ2-3; 11 bases line up with TRBD2. The CDR3 runs to 16 residues. Germline lookup yields CDR1 SGHNT and CDR2 YYREEE (reference sequence). The V and J ends lost 6 bases and 2 bases, in that order; junction bases with no gene match: 8.

The genes are TRBV9 and TRBJ2-5; 8 bases map to TRBD2. This CDR3 is built from 16 residues. Germline CDR1 reads SGDLS; CDR2 reads YYNGEE. V gave up 2 bases and J gave up 2 bases; unmatched junction bases: 8. The CDR3 region has the DNA TGTGCCAGCAGCGTCTCCGGGGGGGGAGGGCAAGAGACCCAGTACTTC. Translation: CASSVSGGGGQETQYF.

V gene TRBV28 combines with J gene TRBJ1-4; possible D gene TRBD1, 5 bases. CDR3 size: 14 residues. Germline V gene lookup returns CDR1 MDHEN and CDR2 SYDVKM. V was shortened by 3 bases and J by 5 bases, with 10 bases between the two germline ends. The CDR3 bases are TGTGCCAGCAGTTTGGTAGGGGCGAATGAAAAACTGTTTTTT. Protein product: CASSLVGANEKLFF.

A few counts support this clone. V usage is TRBV29-1 and J usage is TRBJ1-2; D ambiguous. This CDR3 is built from 13 residues. Looked up from germline, CDR1 is SQVTM and CDR2 is ANQGSEA. Between the trimmed V and J ends, which lost 4 bases and 0 bases, there was a span of 9 bases. Here the CDR3 DNA reads TGCAGCGTTGTAGGAGATTCTAACTATGGCTACACCTTC. This encodes CSVVGDSNYGYTF.

This clone was seen more than once but under ten times. The chain is built from TRBV18 and TRBJ2-7; D might be TRBD2 (6 bases). With 3 bases removed from V and 0 bases from J, the gap between germline ends came to 12 bases. From germline, CDR1 is KGHSH and CDR2 LQKENI. CDR3 length: 15 residues. In DNA form, the CDR3 reads TGTGCCAGCTCACCCTTGGGCGGGGACTCCTACGAGCAGTACTTC. The encoded protein is CASSPLGGDSYEQYF.

In its sample, this clone was seen once. The rearrangement links TRBV9 to TRBJ1-3; D is unresolved. Trimming took 0 bases from V and 4 from J, leaving 14 bases between them. This CDR3 comprises 16 residues. Looked up from germline, CDR1 is SGDLS and CDR2 is YYNGEE. The CDR3 coding sequence is TGTGCCAGCAGCGTAGGAGTAATAGCCAGCGGAAACACCATATATTTT. Its protein product is CASSVGVIASGNTIYF.

The count of this clone is one. The chain carries TRBV18 and TRBJ1-5; possible D gene TRBD1, 6 bases. The CDR3 consists of 19 residues. The V end lost 0 bases, the J end lost 0 bases, and 18 bases lay between the germline ends. Germline assignment: CDR1 KGHSH and CDR2 LQKENI. The CDR3 DNA follows: TGTGCCAGCTCACCACCGTGGGGGGCAGGGCCGAATAGCAATCAGCCCCAGCATTTT. As protein: CASSPPWGAGPNSNQPQHF.